Following are 9 T cell receptor beta chains from one sample sequenced in a study of blood T cells in healthy people across ages. For the second PCR, which ran for about 6 to 11 cycles, a sample-barcoded 5' primer and a J-beta primer mix were used. Each CDR3 protein is one row after TCRdb ran MiXCR on the 5' RACE reads. The sample holds over 1,500,000 distinct CDR3 sequences, approximately 39% seen once. Material for sequencing was blood. Receptors originate from a human donor in good health.

The chain employs TRBV3-1 and TRBJ2-1; the D gene is possibly TRBD1 (6 bases). The CDR3 has 16 residues. Trimming stripped 3 bases from V and 1 base from J, with 13 bases between. Germline V gives CDR1 LGHDT, CDR2 YNNKEL (reference sequence). The CDR3 DNA sequence: TGTGCCAGCAGCCAGTCAACCGGGACATCCTACAATGAGCAGTTCTTC. Amino acid sequence: CASSQSTGTSYNEQFF.

In this sample, this clonotype turned up a few times. The V and J genes are TRBV2 and TRBJ2-1, with D perhaps matching TRBD1 or TRBD2 (5 bases each). The germline V gene encodes CDR1 SNHLY and CDR2 FYNNEI. Deletions cut 5 bases from V and 4 bases from J, with 9 bases between. The CDR3 sequence is 13 residues long. CDR3 loop: CASSSEGYNEQFF. The CDR3 DNA reads as TGTGCCAGCAGTAGTGAGGGGTACAATGAGCAGTTCTTC. Combining the CDR3 with reference TRBV2 and TRBJ2-1 gives the whole variable domain EPEVTQTPSHQVTQMGQEVILRCVPISNHLYFYWYRQILGQKVEFLVSFYNNEISEKSEIFDDQFSVERPDGSNFTLKIRSTKLEDSAMYFCASSSEGYNEQFFGPGTRLTVL.

The chain links TRBV5-1 to TRBJ2-7; 10 bases are shared with TRBD1. CDR1 and CDR2 from the germline V gene are SGHRS and YFSETQ. The CDR3 is made up of 15 amino acids. J gave up 4 bases and V 4 bases, and 8 bases lay outside the gene matches. CDR3 residues: CASSLSGTGEYEQYF. Here the CDR3 DNA reads TGCGCCAGCAGCCTTTCCGGGACAGGGGAATACGAGCAGTACTTC. Supplemented by reference TRBV5-1 and TRBJ2-7, the full variable domain reads KAGVTQTPRYLIKTRGQQVTLSCSPISGHRSVSWYQQTPGQGLQFLFEYFSETQRNKGNFPGRFSGRQFSNSRSEMNVSTLELGDSALYLCASSLSGTGEYEQYFGPGTRLTVT.

Concerning this clonotype: The junction departs from the called germline gene at one end, perhaps through a read error. The chain is built from TRBV6-1 and TRBJ2-7, with D perhaps TRBD1 (7 bases). Looked up from germline, CDR1 is MNHNS and CDR2 is SASEGT. This CDR3 has 15 amino acids. CDR3 amino acids: CAGSEPRGTAYEQYF. The CDR3 bases are TGTGCCGGCAGTGAACCCCGGGGGACAGCCTACGAGCAGTACTTC.

This clonotype was seen a few times. The chain uses TRBV12-3 or TRBV12-4 and TRBJ2-1; 13 bases are a match to TRBD2. The J segment lost 8 bases and the V segment lost 3 bases, leaving 10 bases of the junction unmatched. The CDR3 contains 17 residues. CDR3 residues: CASSLTSGGPTPYEQFF. Written as DNA, the CDR3 is TGTGCCAGCAGTTTGACTAGCGGGGGGCCAACCCCCTATGAGCAGTTCTTC.

This clonotype occurred a few times. This sequence joins TRBV20-1 and TRBJ2-1; TRBD2 aligns across 14 bases. Germline assignment: CDR1 DFQATT and CDR2 SNEGSKA (reference sequence). The CDR3 is 20 residues long. The trim removed 0 bases at V and 0 bases at J, leaving 10 bases unmatched. This chain's CDR3 is CSARDIRGLAGVSSYNEQFF. The CDR3 DNA reads as TGCAGTGCTAGAGATATTAGGGGACTAGCGGGGGTAAGCTCCTACAATGAGCAGTTCTTC.

CDR3 DNA sequence: TGTGCCAGCAGAGGTGGGTCGGGGCAGCAAGAGACCCAGTACTTC. Protein sequence: CASRGGSGQQETQYF. This chain uses TRBV4-2 with TRBJ2-5; possibly TRBD1 or TRBD2 for D (5 bases each). Trimming took off 6 bases at V and 2 bases at J, with 16 bases between the two ends. Germline V lookup: CDR1 LGHNA, CDR2 YNFKEQ. CDR3 size: 15 residues.

Of note for this clonotype: Possible read error: a much larger clone is one base away. J is TRBJ2-3 and V is TRBV12-3 or TRBV12-4; 7 nucleotides line up with TRBD2. Germline trimming cut 2 bases from V and 8 bases from J; bases unmatched to any gene: 7. The CDR3 runs to 14 residues. The CDR3 coding sequence is TGTGCCAGCAGTTTAAAACTAGCGTCCCCTACGCAGTATTTT. Encoded protein: CASSLKLASPTQYF.

The chain uses TRBV7-2 and TRBJ1-4, with unresolved D. Germline CDR1 is SGHTA and CDR2 is FQGNSA. Trimming pared 1 base from V and 14 bases from J, leaving 17 bases between. This CDR3 region has 14 residues. The CDR3 reads CASSLDSFGRRLFF. The CDR3 DNA follows: TGTGCCAGCAGCTTAGATAGTTTTGGGCGTCGGCTGTTTTTT.